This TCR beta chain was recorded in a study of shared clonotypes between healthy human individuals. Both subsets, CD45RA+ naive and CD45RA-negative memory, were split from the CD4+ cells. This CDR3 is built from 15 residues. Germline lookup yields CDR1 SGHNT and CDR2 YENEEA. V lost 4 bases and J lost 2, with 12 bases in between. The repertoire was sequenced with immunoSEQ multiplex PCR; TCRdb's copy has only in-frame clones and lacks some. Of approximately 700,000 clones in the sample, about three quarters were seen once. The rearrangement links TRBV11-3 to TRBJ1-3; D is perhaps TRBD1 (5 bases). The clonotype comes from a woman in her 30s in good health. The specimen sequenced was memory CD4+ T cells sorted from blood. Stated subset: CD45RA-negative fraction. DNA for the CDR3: TGTGCCAGCAGCTCCGGGACCCACACTGGAAACACCATATATTTT. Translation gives CASSSGTHTGNTIYF.